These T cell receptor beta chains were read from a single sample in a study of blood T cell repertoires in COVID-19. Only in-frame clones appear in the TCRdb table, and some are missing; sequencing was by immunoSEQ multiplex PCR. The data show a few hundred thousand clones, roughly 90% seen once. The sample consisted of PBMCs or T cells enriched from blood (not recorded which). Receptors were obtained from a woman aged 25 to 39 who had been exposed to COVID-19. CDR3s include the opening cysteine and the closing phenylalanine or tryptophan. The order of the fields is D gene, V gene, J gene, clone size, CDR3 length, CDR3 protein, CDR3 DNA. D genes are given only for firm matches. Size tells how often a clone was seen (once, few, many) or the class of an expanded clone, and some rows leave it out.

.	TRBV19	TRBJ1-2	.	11	CASSIGGDGTF	TGTGCCAGTAGTATTGGGGGCGATGGCACCTTC
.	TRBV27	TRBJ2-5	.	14	CASSHRTDAETQYF	TGTGCCAGCAGTCACAGGACGGACGCCGAGACCCAGTACTTC
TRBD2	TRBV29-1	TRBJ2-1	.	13	CSAFHGGDNEQFF	TGCAGCGCCTTTCATGGGGGGGACAATGAGCAGTTCTTC
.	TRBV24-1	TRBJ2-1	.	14	CATSDRTVGNEQFF	TGTGCCACCAGTGACAGGACAGTGGGCAATGAGCAGTTCTTC
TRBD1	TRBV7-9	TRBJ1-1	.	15	CASSRRTGEDTEAFF	TGTGCCAGCAGCAGACGGACAGGAGAGGACACTGAAGCTTTCTTT
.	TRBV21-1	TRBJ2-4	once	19	CASSITEGQGARAKNIQYF	TGTGCCAGCAGCATAACCGAAGGACAGGGGGCTAGGGCAAAAAACATTCAGTACTTC
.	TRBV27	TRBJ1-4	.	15	CASKGVGKGDEKLFF	TGTGCCAGCAAAGGAGTTGGGAAAGGGGATGAAAAACTGTTTTTT
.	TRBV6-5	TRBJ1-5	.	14	CASRQDSSNQPQHF	TGTGCCAGCAGACAGGACAGTAGCAATCAGCCCCAGCATTTT
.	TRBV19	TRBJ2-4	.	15	CASSIEAGAKNIQYF	TGTGCCAGTAGTATAGAGGCGGGAGCCAAAAACATTCAGTACTTC
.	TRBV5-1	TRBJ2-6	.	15	CASSLRAGGANVLTF	TGCGCCAGCAGCTTGAGGGCGGGAGGGGCCAACGTCCTGACTTTC
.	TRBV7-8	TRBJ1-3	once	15	CASSLAGTSRNTIYF	TGTGCCAGCAGCTTAGCGGGGACATCGAGAAACACCATATATTTT
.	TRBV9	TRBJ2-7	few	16	CASSVGHRLGTYEQYF	TGTGCCAGCAGCGTTGGACATCGGCTGGGGACCTACGAGCAGTACTTC
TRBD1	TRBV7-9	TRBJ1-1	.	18	CASSLETGQAMMNTEAFF	TGTGCCAGCAGCTTAGAGACGGGACAGGCTATGATGAACACTGAAGCTTTCTTT
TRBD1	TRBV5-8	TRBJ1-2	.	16	CASSDGGQGANYGYTF	TGTGCCAGCAGCGACGGCGGACAGGGGGCCAACTATGGCTACACCTTC
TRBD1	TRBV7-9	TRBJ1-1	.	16	CASSSGTGAPNTEAFF	TGTGCCAGCAGCTCCGGGACAGGGGCCCCGAACACTGAAGCTTTCTTT
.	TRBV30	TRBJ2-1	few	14	CAWAGLSLYNEQFF	TGTGCCTGGGCAGGCCTGTCCCTCTACAATGAGCAGTTCTTC
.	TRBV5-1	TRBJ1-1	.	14	CASSPGHENTEAFF	TGCGCCAGCAGCCCCGGACACGAGAACACTGAAGCTTTCTTT
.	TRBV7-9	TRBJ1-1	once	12	CAIPGGNTEAFF	TGTGCCATCCCCGGGGGAAACACTGAAGCTTTCTTT
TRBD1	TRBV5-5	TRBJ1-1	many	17	CASSSRGGGTTLAEAFF	TGTGCCAGCAGCTCCCGCGGAGGGGGCACTACTCTGGCTGAAGCTTTCTTT
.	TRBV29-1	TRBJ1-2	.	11	CSASERYGYTF	TGCAGCGCGAGTGAGAGATATGGCTACACCTTC
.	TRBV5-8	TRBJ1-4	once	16	CASSLDLRRLGEKLFF	TGTGCCAGCAGCTTGGATCTGAGGCGGCTCGGGGAAAAACTGTTTTTT
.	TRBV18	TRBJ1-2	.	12	CASWRGEDGYTF	TGTGCCAGCTGGAGGGGAGAGGATGGCTACACCTTC
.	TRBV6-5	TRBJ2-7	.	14	CASSYSSGAYEQYF	TGTGCCAGCAGTTACTCGTCGGGGGCCTACGAGCAGTACTTC
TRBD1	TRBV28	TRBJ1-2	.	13	CASSLSRGHGYTF	TGTGCCAGCAGTTTATCCAGGGGGCACGGCTACACCTTC
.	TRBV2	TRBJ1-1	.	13	CASSLTENTEAFF	TGTGCCAGCAGCCTGACAGAGAACACTGAAGCTTTCTTT
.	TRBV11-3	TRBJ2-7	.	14	CASGSRGRPSEQYF	TGTGCCAGCGGAAGCAGGGGTCGCCCTTCCGAGCAGTACTTC
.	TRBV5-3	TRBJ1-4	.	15	CARSPPEGGPERLFF	TGTGCCAGAAGCCCCCCGGAGGGAGGGCCGGAAAGACTGTTTTTT
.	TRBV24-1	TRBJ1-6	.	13	CATSAGVAAPLHF	TGTGCCACCAGTGCGGGTGTGGCGGCACCCCTCCACTTT
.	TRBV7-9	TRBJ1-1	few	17	CASSSLRLGRTDTEAFF	TGTGCCAGCAGCTCCCTTCGTCTGGGGCGGACGGACACTGAAGCTTTCTTT
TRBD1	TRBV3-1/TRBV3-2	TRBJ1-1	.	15	CASSHPGQGHTEAFF	TGTGCCAGCAGCCACCCCGGACAGGGACACACTGAAGCTTTCTTT
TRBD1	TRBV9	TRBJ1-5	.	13	CASSDRGGQPQHF	TGTGCCAGCAGTGACAGGGGTGGTCAGCCCCAGCATTTT
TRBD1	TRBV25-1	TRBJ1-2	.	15	CASSEGDRVTPGYTF	TGTGCCAGCAGTGAAGGGGACAGGGTTACCCCTGGCTACACCTTC
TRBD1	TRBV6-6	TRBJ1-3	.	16	CASSYPGQASGNTIYF	TGTGCCAGCAGTTACCCGGGACAGGCCTCTGGAAACACCATATATTTT
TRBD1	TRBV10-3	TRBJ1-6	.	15	CAISESGQGNSPLHF	TGTGCCATCAGTGAATCGGGACAGGGCAATTCACCCCTCCACTTT
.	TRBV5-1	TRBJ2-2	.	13	CASSGQNTGELFF	TGCGCCAGCAGCGGACAGAATACCGGGGAGCTGTTTTTT
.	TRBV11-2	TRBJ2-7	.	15	CASSLVARKSYEQYF	TGTGCCAGCAGCTTAGTGGCGCGGAAATCCTACGAGCAGTACTTC
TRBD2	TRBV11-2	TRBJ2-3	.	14	CASSSRGETDTQYF	TGTGCCAGCAGCTCACGGGGGGAAACAGATACGCAGTATTTT
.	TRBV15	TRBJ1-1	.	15	CATSRDSRVNTEAFF	TGTGCCACCAGCAGAGATAGCAGGGTGAACACTGAAGCTTTCTTT
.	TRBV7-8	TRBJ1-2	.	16	CASSHPTGEKMGGYTF	TGTGCCAGCAGCCATCCGACAGGAGAAAAGATGGGTGGCTACACCTTC
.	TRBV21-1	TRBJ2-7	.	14	CASSEEGRSYEQYF	TGTGCCAGCAGCGAGGAGGGGCGAAGCTACGAGCAGTACTTC
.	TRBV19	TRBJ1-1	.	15	CASMQAAGMNTEAFF	TGTGCCAGTATGCAAGCCGCAGGCATGAACACTGAAGCTTTCTTT
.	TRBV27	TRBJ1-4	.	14	CASGRTGIGEKLFF	TGTGCCAGCGGACGAACAGGGATAGGTGAAAAACTGTTTTTT
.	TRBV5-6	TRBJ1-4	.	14	CASSSVATNEKLFF	TGTGCCAGCAGCTCTGTCGCAACTAATGAAAAACTGTTTTTT
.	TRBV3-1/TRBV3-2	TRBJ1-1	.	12	CASSSGNTEAFF	TGTGCCAGCAGCAGCGGGAACACTGAAGCTTTCTTT
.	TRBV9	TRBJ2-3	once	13	CASSVEAGDTQYF	TGTGCCAGCAGCGTAGAGGCAGGAGATACGCAGTATTTT
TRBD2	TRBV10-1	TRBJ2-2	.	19	CASSDEVAGGAANTGELFF	TGCGCCAGCAGTGATGAGGTGGCGGGGGGAGCCGCGAACACCGGGGAGCTGTTTTTT